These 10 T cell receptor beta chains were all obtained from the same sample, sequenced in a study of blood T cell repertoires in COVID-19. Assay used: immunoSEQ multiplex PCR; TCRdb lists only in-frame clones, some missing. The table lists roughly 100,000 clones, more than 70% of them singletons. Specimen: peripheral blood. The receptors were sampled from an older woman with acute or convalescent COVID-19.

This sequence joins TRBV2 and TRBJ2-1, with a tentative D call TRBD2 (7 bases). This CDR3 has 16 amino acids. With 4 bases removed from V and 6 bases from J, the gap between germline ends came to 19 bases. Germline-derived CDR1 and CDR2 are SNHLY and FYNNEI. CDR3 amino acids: CASSVGGRARGNEQFF. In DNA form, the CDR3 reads TGTGCCAGCAGTGTAGGGGGGAGGGCTAGAGGCAATGAGCAGTTCTTC.

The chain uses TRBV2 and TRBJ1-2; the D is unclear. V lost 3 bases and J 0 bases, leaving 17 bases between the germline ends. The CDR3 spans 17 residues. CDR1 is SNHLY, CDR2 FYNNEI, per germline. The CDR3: CASSEFRRPGTNYGYTF. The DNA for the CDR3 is TGTGCCAGCAGTGAGTTTCGGAGGCCCGGCACTAACTATGGCTACACCTTC.

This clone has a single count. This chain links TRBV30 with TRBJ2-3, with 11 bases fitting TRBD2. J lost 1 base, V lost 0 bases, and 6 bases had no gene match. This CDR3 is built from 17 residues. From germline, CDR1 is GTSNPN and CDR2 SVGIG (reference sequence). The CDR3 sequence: CAWSVMGGLAGTDTQYF. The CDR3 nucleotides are TGTGCCTGGAGTGTAATGGGGGGACTAGCGGGCACAGATACGCAGTATTTT.

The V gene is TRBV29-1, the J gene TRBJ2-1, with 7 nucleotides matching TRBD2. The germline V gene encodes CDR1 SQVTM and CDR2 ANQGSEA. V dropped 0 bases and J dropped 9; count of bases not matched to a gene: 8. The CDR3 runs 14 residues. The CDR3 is CSVEDRASGFEQFF. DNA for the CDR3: TGCAGCGTTGAAGATCGGGCTAGCGGCTTTGAGCAGTTCTTC.

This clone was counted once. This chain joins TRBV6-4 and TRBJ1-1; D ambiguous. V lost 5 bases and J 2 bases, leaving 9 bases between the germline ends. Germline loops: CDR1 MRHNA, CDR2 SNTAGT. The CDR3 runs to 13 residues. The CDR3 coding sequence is TGTGCCAGCAGTAAGACATATAACACTGAAGCTTTCTTT. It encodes CASSKTYNTEAFF.

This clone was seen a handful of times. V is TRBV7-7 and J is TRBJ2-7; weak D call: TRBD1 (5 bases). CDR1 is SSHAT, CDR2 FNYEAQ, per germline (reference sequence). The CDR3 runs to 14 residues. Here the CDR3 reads CASSLTGHPYEQYV. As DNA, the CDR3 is TGTGCTAGCAGCTTAACAGGACATCCCTACGAGCAGTACGTC.

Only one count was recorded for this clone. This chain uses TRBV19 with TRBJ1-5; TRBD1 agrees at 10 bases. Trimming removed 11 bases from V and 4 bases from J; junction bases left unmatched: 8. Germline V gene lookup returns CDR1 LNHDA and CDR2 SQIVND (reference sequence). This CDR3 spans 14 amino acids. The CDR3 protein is CAARQGASNQPQHF. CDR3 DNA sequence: TGTGCCGCGCGACAGGGGGCTTCAAATCAGCCCCAGCATTTT.

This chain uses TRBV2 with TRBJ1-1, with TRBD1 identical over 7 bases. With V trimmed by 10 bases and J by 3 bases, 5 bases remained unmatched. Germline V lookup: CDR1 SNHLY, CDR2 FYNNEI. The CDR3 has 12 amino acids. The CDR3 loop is CATRDSHTEAFF. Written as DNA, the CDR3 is TGTGCCACCCGGGACAGCCACACTGAAGCTTTCTTT.

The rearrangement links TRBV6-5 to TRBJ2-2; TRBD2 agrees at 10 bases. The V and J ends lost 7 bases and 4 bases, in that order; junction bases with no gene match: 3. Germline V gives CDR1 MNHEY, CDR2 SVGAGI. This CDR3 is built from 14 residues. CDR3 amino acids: CASTKREGTGELFF. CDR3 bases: TGTGCCAGCACAAAGCGGGAGGGCACCGGGGAGCTGTTTTTT.

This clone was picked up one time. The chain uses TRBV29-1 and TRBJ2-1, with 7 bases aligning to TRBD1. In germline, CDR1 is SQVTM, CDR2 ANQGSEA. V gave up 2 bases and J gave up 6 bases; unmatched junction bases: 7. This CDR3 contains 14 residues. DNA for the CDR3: TGCAGCGTTGAAAGGACAGGCACACCCAATGAGCAGTTCTTC. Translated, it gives CSVERTGTPNEQFF.